The TCR beta chain described here comes from a study of T cell changes during pregnancy in multiple sclerosis. The repertoire was sequenced with immunoSEQ multiplex PCR; TCRdb's copy has only in-frame clones and lacks some. The repertoire holds 30,000 to 45,000 clones, with 93% as singletons. The V end lost 4 bases, the J end lost 6 bases, and 15 bases lay between the germline ends. The germline V gene encodes CDR1 SGHTA and CDR2 FQGTGA. The CDR3 is 15 amino acids. The source material was CD4+ T cells from peripheral blood mononuclear cells, sampled in the first trimester of pregnancy. The TCR comes from a female donor with multiple sclerosis, enrolled in a pregnancy study. V and J are TRBV7-3 and TRBJ2-2, with a tentative D call TRBD1 (6 bases). CDR3 nucleotides: TGTGCCAGCAGCTCGCAGGGGCGAGGGGCCGGGGAGCTGTTTTTT. It is translated as CASSSQGRGAGELFF.